The next 23 T cell receptor beta chains were all read from a single sample in a study of regulatory T cells in long-lasting Graves disease. Stated time point: persistent/refractory GD, antithyroid drugs over 5 years with positive TRAb. From PBMCs, RNA was extracted and then used to make the TCR library. Libraries of TCR beta came from iRepertoire HTBI primers plus Arm-PCR of CDR3 regions. TCRdb processed the multiplex PCR reads anew with MiXCR; each CDR3 protein has one entry. The sample contains over 450,000 distinct CDR3 sequences, 20% to 25% of which appear only once. The source was peripheral blood mononuclear cells (PBMCs), collected when the disease was refractory, from a patient treated with antithyroid drugs. All receptors derive from a female donor with Graves disease.

This clonotype was seen a handful of times. The chain is built from TRBV20-1 and TRBJ1-2; 7 bases line up with TRBD1. The V gene end was trimmed by 3 bases and the J gene end by 0 bases; junction bases not matched to a gene: 7. CDR3 length: 15 residues. Germline V lookup: CDR1 DFQATT, CDR2 SNEGSKA (reference sequence). CDR3 sequence: CSARPGTDPNYGYTF. In DNA, the CDR3 is TGCAGTGCTAGGCCCGGGACAGATCCTAACTATGGCTACACCTTC.

This clonotype was found many times. V usage is TRBV28 and J usage is TRBJ2-5; TRBD1 or TRBD2 may be the D gene (5 bases each). This CDR3 has 16 residues. CDR1 and CDR2 from the germline V gene are MDHEN and SYDVKM. Trimming removed 3 bases from V and 4 bases from J, with 18 bases in between. The CDR3 reads CASSLPGTELGETQYF. The CDR3 nucleotides read TGTGCCAGCAGTTTGCCCGGGACGGAGTTAGGAGAGACCCAGTACTTC.

The chain is built from TRBV5-1 and TRBJ1-1, with a weak D call TRBD1 (6 bases). This CDR3 contains 13 residues. V lost 6 bases and J 0 bases, leaving 9 bases between the germline ends. Per the germline V gene, CDR1 is SGHRS and CDR2 is YFSETQ. This CDR3 reads CASKGVLNTEAFF. As DNA, the CDR3 is TGCGCCAGCAAGGGGGTCCTGAACACTGAAGCTTTCTTT. Full variable domain (rest looked up from reference TRBV5-1 and TRBJ1-1): KAGVTQTPRYLIKTRGQQVTLSCSPISGHRSVSWYQQTPGQGLQFLFEYFSETQRNKGNFPGRFSGRQFSNSRSEMNVSTLELGDSALYLCASKGVLNTEAFFGQGTRLTVV.

The count of this clonotype is one. The rearrangement joins TRBV4-1 to TRBJ2-4, with a tentative D call TRBD2 (6 bases). The V gene's germline CDR1 is MGHRA and CDR2 YSYEKL. V lost 4 bases, J lost 1 base, and 14 bases lay in between. The CDR3 runs to 16 residues. The CDR3 nucleotides are TGCGCCAGCAGCCCAACAGGTGGGGGGGCCAAAAACATTCAGTACTTC. It specifies CASSPTGGGAKNIQYF.

The rearrangement uses TRBV11-2 and TRBJ2-2; 8 bases fit TRBD1. Per germline, CDR1 SGHAT and CDR2 FQNNGV. J lost 0 bases, V lost 5 bases, and 8 bases had no gene match. The CDR3 sequence is 17 residues long. The CDR3 loop is CASSISGTGANTGELFF. The CDR3 region has the DNA TGTGCCAGCAGCATATCCGGGACAGGCGCGAACACCGGGGAGCTGTTTTTT.

This clonotype has a count of ten or more. The chain combines TRBV28 with TRBJ1-1; D call uncertain. The CDR3 contains 22 residues. Germline loops: CDR1 MDHEN, CDR2 SYDVKM. Between the trimmed V and J ends, which lost 0 bases and 1 base, there was a span of 30 bases. The CDR3 coding sequence is TGTGCCAGCAGTTTATGGGATTTCGGAATACCGGGCCGCCAAAGGGAGAACACTGAAGCTTTCTTT. It codes for CASSLWDFGIPGRQRENTEAFF.

There are many counts of this clonotype. This chain joins TRBV20-1 and TRBJ1-2; 9 bases fit TRBD1. J lost 6 bases, V lost 6 bases, and 14 bases had no gene match. Germline V gives CDR1 DFQATT, CDR2 SNEGSKA (reference sequence). The CDR3 loop spans 15 amino acids. As DNA, the CDR3 is TGCAGTGCCCCACCCTGGGGACAGGGCTCTGATGGCTACACCTTC. The encoded protein is CSAPPWGQGSDGYTF.

In its sample, this clonotype was seen many times. The chain joins TRBV19 to TRBJ1-1, with D possibly being TRBD1 (6 bases). The CDR3 loop spans 14 amino acids. The V gene lost 3 bases and the J gene lost 4 bases, with 12 bases spanning the gap. Germline V CDR1 and CDR2: LNHDA, SQIVND (reference sequence). The CDR3 DNA reads TGTGCCAGTAGTATCGCTACAGGGCGCACTGAAGCTTTCTTT. Translating gives CASSIATGRTEAFF.

This clonotype was seen ten or more times. The rearrangement links TRBV2 to TRBJ1-1; 7 positions match TRBD1. CDR3 length: 16 amino acids. CDR1 SNHLY and CDR2 FYNNEI come from the germline V gene. J was trimmed by 1 base and V by 5 bases; bases with no gene match: 10. The CDR3 coding sequence is TGTGCCAGCAGTCCCCCCCGACGGACAGGGAACACTGAAGCTTTCTTT. As protein: CASSPPRRTGNTEAFF. The full variable domain, completed using reference TRBV2 and TRBJ1-1, is EPEVTQTPSHQVTQMGQEVILRCVPISNHLYFYWYRQILGQKVEFLVSFYNNEISEKSEIFDDQFSVERPDGSNFTLKIRSTKLEDSAMYFCASSPPRRTGNTEAFFGQGTRLTVV.

A few counts support this clonotype. The CDR3 sequence is CASARGFSYEQYF. Here the CDR3 DNA reads TGTGCCAGCGCCAGGGGGTTTTCCTACGAGCAGTACTTC. The rearrangement uses TRBV5-6 and TRBJ2-7, with 7 bases matching TRBD1. Trimming at V came to 7 bases and at J to 1 base, leaving 5 bases not matched to a gene. The germline gives CDR1 SGHDT, CDR2 YYEEEE. This CDR3 contains 13 residues.

The gene calls are TRBV9 and TRBJ2-3; D gene unclear. The CDR3 spans 14 residues. Germline CDR1 reads SGDLS; CDR2 reads YYNGEE. V lost 0 bases and J lost 0, with 5 bases in between. Here the CDR3 reads CASSVDHSTDTQYF. CDR3 nucleotides: TGTGCCAGCAGCGTAGATCACAGCACAGATACGCAGTATTTT.

This clonotype occurred once. The chain carries TRBV12-3 or TRBV12-4 and TRBJ2-3; 8 bases agree with TRBD1. Trimming cost V 3 bases and J 2 bases; bases outside gene matches: 7. The CDR3 spans 16 residues. CDR3 loop: CASSFQGAGNTDTQYF. Here the CDR3 DNA reads TGTGCCAGCAGTTTTCAGGGGGCAGGGAACACAGATACGCAGTATTTT.

This clonotype has at least ten counts. The genes are TRBV6-1 and TRBJ2-7; weak D call: TRBD1 (6 bases). The CDR3 covers 15 residues. Germline loops: CDR1 MNHNS, CDR2 SASEGT. Deletions cut 6 bases from V and 2 bases from J, with 17 bases between. Here the CDR3 reads CASRDTGITPYEQYF. The CDR3 coding sequence is TGTGCCAGCAGGGACACAGGGATTACTCCCTACGAGCAGTACTTC.

This clonotype came up once. The conserved phenylalanine or tryptophan normally closing the CDR3 is absent here, so this likely arose from a read error. V usage is TRBV5-1 and J usage is TRBJ1-1, with D unresolved. The V end was cut by 4 bases, the J end by 0 bases, with 13 bases between. CDR1 is SGHRS, CDR2 YFSETQ, per germline. The CDR3 is 15 amino acids. The CDR3 region has the DNA TGCGCCAGCAGCGAAGGGAGCGGGTTGAACACTGAAGCTTTCTCT. This translates into CASSEGSGLNTEAFS.

This clonotype was picked up one time. CDR3 amino acids: CASSPYSTGAYQPQHF. DNA for the CDR3: TGTGCCAGCAGTCCATATTCGACAGGGGCCTACCAGCCCCAGCATTTT. The genes are TRBV6-1 and TRBJ1-5; 8 nucleotides line up with TRBD1. Germline V lookup: CDR1 MNHNS, CDR2 SASEGT. The CDR3 loop spans 16 amino acids. J was trimmed by 7 bases and V by 5 bases; bases with no gene match: 13.

The sample holds a few counts of this clonotype. The gene calls are TRBV28 and TRBJ2-3, with D possibly TRBD1 on 5 matching bases. The germline CDR1 and CDR2 sequences are MDHEN and SYDVKM. The length of the CDR3 is 16 residues. Trimming removed 7 bases at V and 4 bases at J, with 21 bases between. CDR3 sequence (DNA): TGTGCCAGCACTTCCAGAGGAGACAGTAACTCAGATACGCAGTATTTT. Its translation: CASTSRGDSNSDTQYF.

This clonotype was recorded at least ten times. The chain links TRBV6-5 to TRBJ2-7; D not certain. Germline values: CDR1 MNHEY, CDR2 SVGAGI. Trimming removed 2 bases from V and 2 bases from J, with 7 bases in between. The CDR3 has 13 residues. CDR3 sequence: CASSYNGPYEQYF. The CDR3 coding sequence is TGTGCCAGCAGTTACAACGGGCCCTACGAGCAGTACTTC.

The CDR3: CSARALLAGRLESTDTQYF. CDR3 nucleotide sequence: TGCAGTGCTAGAGCCCTACTAGCGGGACGGCTTGAGAGCACAGATACGCAGTATTTT. This chain uses TRBV20-1 with TRBJ2-3, with 10 bases that match TRBD2. The trim removed 1 base at V and 0 bases at J, leaving 13 bases unmatched. The germline gives CDR1 DFQATT, CDR2 SNEGSKA (reference sequence). The CDR3 runs to 19 residues.

This clonotype was recorded many times. This chain uses TRBV27 with TRBJ1-3; D not resolved. Trimming stripped 8 bases from V and 0 bases from J, with 11 bases between. Germline V CDR1 and CDR2: MNHEY, SMNVEV (reference sequence). The CDR3 spans 14 residues. The CDR3 coding sequence is TGTGCCAGCCGAGACCCCAGCTCTGGAAACACCATATATTTT. This sequence encodes CASRDPSSGNTIYF.

This clonotype was observed at least ten times. The chain employs TRBV12-3 or TRBV12-4 and TRBJ2-5, with D maybe TRBD2 (6 bases). The length of the CDR3 is 15 residues. V was pared by 4 bases and J by 4 bases, with 16 bases between. The CDR3 is CASSYREGRGETQYF. The CDR3 bases are TGTGCCAGCAGTTACCGCGAAGGGCGGGGAGAGACCCAGTACTTC.

This clonotype was counted only a few times. This chain joins TRBV28 and TRBJ2-1; perhaps D is TRBD1 or TRBD2 (5 bases each). The germline V gene encodes CDR1 MDHEN and CDR2 SYDVKM. The CDR3 runs to 16 residues. The CDR3 DNA is TGTACCGAGGGGCAGAAGCTACTACACTCCTACAATGAGCAGTTCTTC. This translates into CTEGQKLLHSYNEQFF.

This clonotype came up a few times. The genes are TRBV20-1 and TRBJ2-5, with 8 bases lining up with TRBD2. Germline CDR1 DFQATT, CDR2 SNEGSKA (reference sequence). The J segment lost 5 bases and the V segment lost 4 bases, leaving 12 bases of the junction unmatched. The CDR3 is made up of 15 amino acids. The CDR3 nucleotides read TGCAGTGCTACCGCCGGGACTAGAACTCGGGAGACCCAGTACTTC. Protein product: CSATAGTRTRETQYF.

There are many counts of this clonotype. J is TRBJ2-5 and V is TRBV29-1, with 12 bases matching TRBD1. This CDR3 has 17 residues. Germline CDR1 reads SQVTM; CDR2 reads ANQGSEA. V trimming: 3 bases; J trimming: 0 bases; junction bases outside the gene matches: 8. The CDR3 sequence: CSVDGDRGLNNQETQYF. The CDR3 coding sequence is TGCAGCGTTGACGGGGACAGGGGGCTCAACAACCAAGAGACCCAGTACTTC.